This T cell receptor (beta chain) was identified in a study of graft-versus-host responses after intestinal transplantation. The CDR3 sequence is 13 residues long. Germline CDR1 reads LNHDA; CDR2 reads SQIVND (reference sequence). The junction had 3 bases not matched to a gene; V was cut back by 7 bases and J by 5 bases. About this clone itself: Its specificity is unknown.

Sequencing was performed with immunoSEQ multiplex PCR; in TCRdb, only in-frame clones are kept and a portion is missing. Of 100,000 to 120,000 clones in the sample, over 85% were seen once. V usage is TRBV19 and J usage is TRBJ2-3; 10 nucleotides line up with TRBD1. The sequences come from unstimulated CD8+ T cells sorted from spleen or lymph node cells, collected before intestinal transplant. The receptor was isolated from a human donor who received an intestinal transplant. In DNA, the CDR3 is TGTGCCAGTACGACAGGGGGCAAAGATACGCAGTATTTT. The encoded protein is CASTTGGKDTQYF.